This TCR beta chain is drawn from a study of beta chain features in type 1 diabetes. At the level of the study: The patient and healthy donor groups were comparable for age, gender and cell yields. All samples yielded roughly 100,000,000 examined sorted cells.

Germline CDR1 is GTSNPN and CDR2 is SVGIG (reference sequence). This CDR3 is 13 amino acids long. Between the trimmed V and J ends, which lost 4 bases and 0 bases, there was a span of 9 bases. The isolated RNA, all of it, was reverse transcribed, so expressed TCRB transcripts were what got sequenced. Here immunoSEQ multiplex PCR was the method, and the copy in TCRdb shows in-frame clones only, minus some. The sample holds roughly 370,000 clones, about 14% seen once. This clone appeared many times. The sequence was collected from a man aged 25-40 years in good health. V usage is TRBV30 and J usage is TRBJ1-2, with a possible D match to TRBD1 (5 bases). The material sequenced was naive CD4+ T cells from blood. As DNA, the CDR3 is TGTGCCTGGACGCAGGGAACTAACTATGGCTACACCTTC. Translating gives CAWTQGTNYGYTF.